The clone carrying this T cell receptor (beta chain) appeared a single time. The data originate from a study of blood T cell repertoires in COVID-19. Study as a whole: Samples came from the United States, Italy and Spain, spanning acute and convalescent COVID-19. From T cells, B-cell-depleted T cells, or PBMCs came the material, which was cDNA or gDNA.

In the original processing: Amplification from reference gene primers served as the basis for estimated nucleated cell counts. The repertoire was sequenced with immunoSEQ multiplex PCR; TCRdb's copy has only in-frame clones and lacks some. That table is the source of V, J and clone size, and D and trimming were worked out from the DNA. The sample lists over 95,000 clones; roughly 88% were seen once. The CDR3 contains 12 residues. From germline, CDR1 is MDHEN and CDR2 SYDVKM. The V end was cut by 1 base, the J end by 9 bases, with 4 bases between. The sequence came from a woman in her 70s who had recovered from COVID-19. The sequenced material came from peripheral blood. The V gene is TRBV28, the J gene TRBJ1-6; D is undetermined. The CDR3 bases are TGTGCCAGCAGTTTATATCGTTCACCCCTCCACTTT. Its protein is CASSLYRSPLHF.